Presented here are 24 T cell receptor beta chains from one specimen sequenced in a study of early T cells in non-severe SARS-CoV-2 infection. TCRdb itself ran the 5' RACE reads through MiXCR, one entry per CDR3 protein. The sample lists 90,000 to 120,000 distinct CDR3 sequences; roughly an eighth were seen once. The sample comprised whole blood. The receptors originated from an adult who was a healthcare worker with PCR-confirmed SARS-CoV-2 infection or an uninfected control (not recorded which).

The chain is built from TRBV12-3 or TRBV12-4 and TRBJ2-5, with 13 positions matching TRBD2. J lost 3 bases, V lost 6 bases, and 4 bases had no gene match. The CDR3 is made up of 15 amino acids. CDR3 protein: CASRILAGGKETQYF. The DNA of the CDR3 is TGTGCCAGCAGGATACTAGCGGGAGGGAAAGAGACCCAGTACTTC.

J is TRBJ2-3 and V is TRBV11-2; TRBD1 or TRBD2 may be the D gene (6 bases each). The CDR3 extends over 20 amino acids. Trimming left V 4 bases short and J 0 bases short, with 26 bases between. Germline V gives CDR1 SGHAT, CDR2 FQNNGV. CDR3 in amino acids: CASSSRLSGSRGGSTDTQYF. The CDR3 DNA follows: TGTGCCAGCAGCTCGCGCTTATCCGGGAGTAGAGGGGGTAGCACAGATACGCAGTATTTT.

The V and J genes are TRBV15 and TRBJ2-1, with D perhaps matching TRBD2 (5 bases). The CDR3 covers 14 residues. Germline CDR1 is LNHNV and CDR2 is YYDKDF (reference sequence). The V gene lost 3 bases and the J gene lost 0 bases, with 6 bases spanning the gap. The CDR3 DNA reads TGTGCCACCAGCAGGGGGAGCTCCTACAATGAGCAGTTCTTC. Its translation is CATSRGSSYNEQFF.

The CDR3 protein is CASVGTASSTDTQYF. CDR3 bases: TGCGCCAGCGTAGGGACAGCCTCCAGCACAGATACGCAGTATTTT. The J gene is TRBJ2-3, the V gene TRBV10-2, with 7 bases identical to TRBD1. CDR3 length: 15 amino acids. J was trimmed by 0 bases and V by 8 bases; bases with no gene match: 8. Germline-derived CDR1 and CDR2 are WSHSY and SAAADI.

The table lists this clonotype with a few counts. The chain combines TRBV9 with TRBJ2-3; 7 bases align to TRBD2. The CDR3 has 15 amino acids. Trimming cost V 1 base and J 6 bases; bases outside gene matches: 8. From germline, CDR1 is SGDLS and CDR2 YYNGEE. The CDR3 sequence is CASSVREGFRDTQYF. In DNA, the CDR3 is TGTGCCAGCAGCGTAAGGGAGGGGTTTAGGGATACGCAGTATTTT.

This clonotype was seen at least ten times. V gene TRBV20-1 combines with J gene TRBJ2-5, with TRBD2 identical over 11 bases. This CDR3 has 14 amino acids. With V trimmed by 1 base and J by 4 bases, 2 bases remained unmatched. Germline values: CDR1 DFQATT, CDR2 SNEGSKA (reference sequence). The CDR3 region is CSARVSGGGETQYF. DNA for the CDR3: TGCAGTGCTAGAGTTAGCGGGGGGGGAGAGACCCAGTACTTC.

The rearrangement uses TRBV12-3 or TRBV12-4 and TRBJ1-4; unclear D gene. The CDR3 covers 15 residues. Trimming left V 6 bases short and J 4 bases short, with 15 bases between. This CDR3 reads CASSRNAAYNEKLFF. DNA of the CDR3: TGTGCCAGCAGCCGAAACGCAGCATATAATGAAAAACTGTTTTTT.

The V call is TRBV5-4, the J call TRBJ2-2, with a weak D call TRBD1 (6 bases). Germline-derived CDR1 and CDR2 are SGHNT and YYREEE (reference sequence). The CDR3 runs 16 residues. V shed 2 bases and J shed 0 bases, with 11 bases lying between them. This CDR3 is CASSFQHRANTGELFF. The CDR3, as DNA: TGTGCCAGCAGCTTTCAGCACAGGGCGAACACCGGGGAGCTGTTTTTT.

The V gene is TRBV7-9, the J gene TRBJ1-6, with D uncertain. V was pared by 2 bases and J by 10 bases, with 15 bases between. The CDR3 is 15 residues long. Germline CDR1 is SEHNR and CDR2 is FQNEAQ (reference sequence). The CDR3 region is CASSLSGLTGSPLHF. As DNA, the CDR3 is TGTGCCAGCAGCTTAAGTGGGCTGACGGGATCACCCCTCCACTTT.

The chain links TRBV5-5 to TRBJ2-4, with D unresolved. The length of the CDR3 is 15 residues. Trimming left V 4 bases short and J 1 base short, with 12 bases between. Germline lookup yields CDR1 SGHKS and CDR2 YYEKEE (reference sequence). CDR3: CASSGPGPAKNIQYF. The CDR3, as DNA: TGTGCCAGCAGCGGCCCGGGCCCGGCCAAAAACATTCAGTACTTC.

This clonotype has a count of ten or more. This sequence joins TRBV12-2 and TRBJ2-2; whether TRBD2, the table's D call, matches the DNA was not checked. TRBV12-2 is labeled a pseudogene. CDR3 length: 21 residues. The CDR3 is CASRLIPSGDRITTNTGELFF. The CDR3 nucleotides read TGTGCAAGTCGCTTAATTCCTAGCGGGGACCGCATAACTACGAACACCGGGGAGCTGTTTTTT.

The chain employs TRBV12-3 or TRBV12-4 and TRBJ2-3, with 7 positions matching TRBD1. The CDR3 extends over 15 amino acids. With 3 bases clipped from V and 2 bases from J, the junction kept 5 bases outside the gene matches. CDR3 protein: CASSLGQISTDTQYF. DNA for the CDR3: TGTGCCAGCAGTTTGGGACAGATTTCCACAGATACGCAGTATTTT.

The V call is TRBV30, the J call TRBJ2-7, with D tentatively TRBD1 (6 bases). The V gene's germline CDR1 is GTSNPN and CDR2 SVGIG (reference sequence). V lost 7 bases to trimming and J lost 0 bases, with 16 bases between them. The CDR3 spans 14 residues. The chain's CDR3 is CASRRRGGSYEQYF. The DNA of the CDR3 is TGTGCCTCCCGGAGGAGAGGGGGCTCCTACGAGCAGTACTTC.

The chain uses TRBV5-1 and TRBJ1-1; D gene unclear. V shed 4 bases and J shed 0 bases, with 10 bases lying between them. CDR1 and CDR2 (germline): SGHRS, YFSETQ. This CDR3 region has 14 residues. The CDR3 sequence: CASSLDGLNTEAFF. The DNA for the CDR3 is TGCGCCAGCAGCCTCGACGGTCTGAACACTGAAGCTTTCTTT.

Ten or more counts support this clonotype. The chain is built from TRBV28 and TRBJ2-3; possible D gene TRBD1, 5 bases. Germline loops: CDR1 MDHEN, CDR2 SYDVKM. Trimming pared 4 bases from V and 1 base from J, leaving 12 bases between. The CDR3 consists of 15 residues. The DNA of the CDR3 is TGTGCCAGCAGTTCTCAGGGTCTTGGCACAGATACGCAGTATTTT. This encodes CASSSQGLGTDTQYF.

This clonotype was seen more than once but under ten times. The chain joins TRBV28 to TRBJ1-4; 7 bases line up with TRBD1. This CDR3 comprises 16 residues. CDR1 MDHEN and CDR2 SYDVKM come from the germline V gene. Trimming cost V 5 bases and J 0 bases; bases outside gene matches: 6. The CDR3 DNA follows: TGTGCCAGCAGTGCCGGACAGGCTGCAACTAATGAAAAACTGTTTTTT. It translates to CASSAGQAATNEKLFF.

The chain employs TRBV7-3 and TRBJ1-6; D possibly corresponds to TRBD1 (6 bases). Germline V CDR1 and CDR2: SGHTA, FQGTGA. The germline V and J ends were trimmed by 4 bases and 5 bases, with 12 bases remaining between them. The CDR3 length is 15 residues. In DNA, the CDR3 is TGTGCCAGCAGCTCCACAGGGCGCCATAATTCACCCCTCCACTTT. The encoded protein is CASSSTGRHNSPLHF.

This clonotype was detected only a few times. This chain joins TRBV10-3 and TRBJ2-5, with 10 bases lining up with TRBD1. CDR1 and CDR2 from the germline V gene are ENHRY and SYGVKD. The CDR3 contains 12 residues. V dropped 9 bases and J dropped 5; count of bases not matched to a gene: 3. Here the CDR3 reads CAMTGGDETQYF. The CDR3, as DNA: TGTGCCATGACAGGGGGCGACGAGACCCAGTACTTC.

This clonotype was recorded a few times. CDR3 bases: TGTGCCACCAGCAGAGGGGTTAGCGGGACCCTCGGGGATGAGCAGTTCTTC. Translating it yields CATSRGVSGTLGDEQFF. The rearrangement uses TRBV15 and TRBJ2-1, with 8 positions matching TRBD2. The CDR3 sequence is 17 residues long. Germline CDR1 reads LNHNV; CDR2 reads YYDKDF (reference sequence). The V and J ends lost 1 base and 8 bases, in that order; junction bases with no gene match: 13.

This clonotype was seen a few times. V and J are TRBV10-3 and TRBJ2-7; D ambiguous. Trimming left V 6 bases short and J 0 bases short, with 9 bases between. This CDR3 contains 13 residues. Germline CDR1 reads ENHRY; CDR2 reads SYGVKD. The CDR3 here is CAIREQDSYEQYF. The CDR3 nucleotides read TGTGCCATCAGGGAGCAGGACTCCTACGAGCAGTACTTC.

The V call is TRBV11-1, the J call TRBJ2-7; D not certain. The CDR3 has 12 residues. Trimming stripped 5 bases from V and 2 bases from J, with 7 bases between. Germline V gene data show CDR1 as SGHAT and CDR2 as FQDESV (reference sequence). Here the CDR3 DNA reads TGTGCCAGCAGCCCCCTTGCCTACGAGCAGTACTTC. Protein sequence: CASSPLAYEQYF.

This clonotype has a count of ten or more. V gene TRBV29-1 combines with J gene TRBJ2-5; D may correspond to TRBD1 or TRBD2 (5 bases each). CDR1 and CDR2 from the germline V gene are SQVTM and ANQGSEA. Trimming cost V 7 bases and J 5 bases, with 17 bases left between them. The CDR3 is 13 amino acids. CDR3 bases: TGCAGCGCTGATCCCCAGGGACGTGAGACCCAGTACTTC. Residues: CSADPQGRETQYF.

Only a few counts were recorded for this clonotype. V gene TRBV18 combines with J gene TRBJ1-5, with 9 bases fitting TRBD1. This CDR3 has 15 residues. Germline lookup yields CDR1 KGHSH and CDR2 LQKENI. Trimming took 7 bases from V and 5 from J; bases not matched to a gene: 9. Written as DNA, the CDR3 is TGTGCCAGCTTTGCCGACAGGGGGGGTGATCAGCCCCAGCATTTT. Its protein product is CASFADRGGDQPQHF.

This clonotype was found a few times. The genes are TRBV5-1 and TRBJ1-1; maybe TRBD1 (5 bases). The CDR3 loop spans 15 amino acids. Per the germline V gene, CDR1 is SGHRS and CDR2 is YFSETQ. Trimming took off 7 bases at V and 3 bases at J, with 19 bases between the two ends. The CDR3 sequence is CASGYQGGADTEAFF. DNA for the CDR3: TGCGCCAGCGGGTACCAAGGAGGGGCGGACACTGAAGCTTTCTTT.